This T cell receptor beta chain was profiled in a study of cytomegalovirus exposure and HLA in healthy donors. Trimming cost V 1 base and J 2 bases, with 8 bases left between them. CDR1 is SGHTA and CDR2 is FQGNSA in the germline V gene. There are 14 residues in the CDR3. PCR involved 60 Vbeta and 13 Jbeta primers. Only in-frame clones appear in the TCRdb table, and some are missing; sequencing was by immunoSEQ multiplex PCR. The sample lists approximately 220,000 clones; about 80% were seen once. The chain links TRBV7-2 to TRBJ1-2, with D hard to call. Sequenced material: PBMCs. The clonotype originates from a man between 35 and 55 years old in good health and CMV-seropositive. The CDR3 spells CASSLDGENYGYTF. CDR3 nucleotides: TGTGCCAGCAGCTTAGACGGGGAGAACTATGGCTACACCTTC. Full variable domain (missing parts from reference TRBV7-2 and TRBJ1-2): GAGVSQSPSNKVTEKGKDVELRCDPISGHTALYWYRQSLGQGLEFLIYFQGNSAPDKSGLPSDRFSAERTGGSVSTLTIQRTQQEDSAVYLCASSLDGENYGYTFGSGTRLTVV.